The T cell receptor beta chain under discussion was sequenced for a study of shared clonotypes between healthy human individuals. Study-level results: A generally larger estimated richness was seen in naive subsets than in memory subsets. In a few donors, around 5% of naive CD4 clonotypes appeared in common.

Adults of Caucasian background living in Nashville, Tennessee made up all donors. Study processing details: With immunoSEQ giving junction-only sequences and no quality scores, filtering differed. Here immunoSEQ multiplex PCR was the method, and the copy in TCRdb shows in-frame clones only, minus some. V and J calls and clone size come straight from that table; D and trimming were deduced from the DNA. The sample yields some 2,500,000 clones, about 90% seen once. Concerning this clone: Its specificity is unknown.

CDR3 length equals 15 residues. The J segment lost 7 bases and the V segment lost 4 bases, leaving 8 bases of the junction unmatched. Per the germline V gene, CDR1 is MDHEN and CDR2 is SYDVKM. This clonotype was sampled from a man between 18 and 29 years old in good health. Some clones in this sample may be carry-over from other donors' samples. The sequencing sample was made of naive CD4+ T cells from PBMCs. Sample subset: CD45RA+ positively selected. This chain uses TRBV28 with TRBJ1-5; 9 bases agree with TRBD1. The CDR3 protein is CASSSGQGKGQPQHF. In nucleotides, the CDR3 is TGTGCCAGCAGTTCGGGACAGGGTAAGGGACAGCCCCAGCATTTT.